Shown below are 30 T cell receptor beta chains from a single sample sequenced in a study of shared clonotypes between healthy human individuals. Data came from immunoSEQ multiplex PCR; TCRdb stores just in-frame clones and leaves some out. The repertoire holds over 850,000 clones, around 78% seen once, with more than 0.45% in the top ten. The sample was memory CD4+ T cells from PBMCs. The subset here: CD45RA-negative fraction. The source of these receptors is a man between 18 and 35 years old in good health. Some clones in this sample may be carry-over from other donors' samples.

The chain carries TRBV4-1 and TRBJ2-2; D might be TRBD1 (6 bases). From germline, CDR1 is MGHRA and CDR2 YSYEKL. The CDR3 runs to 17 residues. V was pared by 0 bases and J by 3 bases, with 14 bases between. The CDR3 here is CASSQDRSTGYTGELFF. CDR3 nucleotides: TGCGCCAGCAGCCAAGATCGATCTACAGGGTACACCGGGGAGCTGTTTTTT.

This sequence joins TRBV10-3 and TRBJ1-6; the D gene is possibly TRBD1 (5 bases). Germline V CDR1 and CDR2: ENHRY, SYGVKD. V was cut by 3 bases and J by 3 bases, with 9 bases left in between. This CDR3 comprises 15 residues. The CDR3 loop is CAISDRGGYNSPLHF. DNA for the CDR3: TGTGCCATCAGTGATCGGGGGGGCTATAATTCACCCCTCCACTTT.

The chain has TRBV6-1 and TRBJ2-1; D might be TRBD2 (5 bases). Germline V gives CDR1 MNHNS, CDR2 SASEGT. V lost 4 bases, J lost 3 bases, and 16 bases lay in between. The CDR3 has 16 amino acids. The CDR3 sequence: CASSGSWPSSYNEQFF. The CDR3 nucleotides are TGTGCCAGCAGTGGCTCGTGGCCTAGCAGCTACAATGAGCAGTTCTTC.

The chain is built from TRBV5-4 and TRBJ1-3; 11 positions match TRBD1. The CDR3 is 17 residues long. CDR1 is SGHNT, CDR2 YYREEE, per germline (reference sequence). Trimming at V came to 4 bases and at J to 2 bases, leaving 8 bases not matched to a gene. In DNA, the CDR3 is TGTGCCAGCAGCGGATGGGGACAGGGGGAGGCTGGAAACACCATATATTTT. Translation: CASSGWGQGEAGNTIYF.

This clone has just one count. This rearrangement joins TRBV5-1 to TRBJ2-5; 10 bases match TRBD2. V lost 2 bases and J lost 5; bases outside the gene matches: 3. This CDR3 is 14 amino acids long. Germline V gives CDR1 SGHRS, CDR2 YFSETQ. In DNA, the CDR3 is TGCGCCAGCAGCTTCGGTAGCGGGAGGGAGACCCAGTACTTC. This sequence encodes CASSFGSGRETQYF.

This chain links TRBV30 with TRBJ2-1; 7 nucleotides align to TRBD1. Germline CDR1 reads GTSNPN; CDR2 reads SVGIG (reference sequence). Trimming removed 2 bases from V and 4 bases from J; junction bases left unmatched: 2. The CDR3 is made up of 13 amino acids. CDR3 in DNA: TGTGCCTGGAGTCCGGACAGGTACAATGAGCAGTTCTTC. Protein sequence: CAWSPDRYNEQFF.

This clone turned up a few times. Since a much larger clone is just one base distant, this may be a read error. This chain links TRBV11-2 with TRBJ2-7; D is ambiguous. V was cut by 5 bases and J by 0 bases, with 2 bases left in between. Germline V CDR1 and CDR2: SGHAT, FQNNGV. This CDR3 spans 11 amino acids. CDR3 coding DNA: TGTGCCAGCAGCGTCTCCTACGAGCAGTACTTC. This encodes CASSVSYEQYF.

The chain links TRBV6-4 to TRBJ2-3; D gene ambiguous. CDR1 is MRHNA, CDR2 SNTAGT, per germline. V gave up 10 bases and J gave up 4 bases, with 18 bases separating them. CDR3 size: 14 residues. This chain's CDR3 is CATGSSMNPDTQYF. CDR3 sequence (DNA): TGTGCCACCGGATCCTCAATGAACCCAGATACGCAGTATTTT.

V is TRBV18 and J is TRBJ1-4; perhaps TRBD1 as D (6 bases). The V and J ends lost 3 bases and 0 bases respectively, with 14 bases between them. CDR1 and CDR2 from the germline V gene are KGHSH and LQKENI. This CDR3 is built from 17 residues. CDR3 residues: CASSPLRTAATNEKLFF. The CDR3, as DNA: TGTGCCAGCTCACCGTTAAGGACAGCTGCAACTAATGAAAAACTGTTTTTT.

The chain joins TRBV7-2 to TRBJ2-7; D may be TRBD2 (6 bases). CDR1 and CDR2 from the germline V gene are SGHTA and FQGNSA. CDR3 length: 12 amino acids. The ends were cut back, 4 bases at V and 7 bases at J, with 11 bases in the middle. Written as DNA, the CDR3 is TGTGCCAGCAGCTCCCTGGGGAGGGAGCAGTACTTC. Translated, it gives CASSSLGREQYF.

The chain carries TRBV5-5 and TRBJ1-2; the match to TRBD1 covers 7 bases. Germline CDR1 is SGHKS and CDR2 is YYEKEE (reference sequence). This CDR3 has 14 residues. V shed 0 bases and J 8 bases; nucleotides not matched to a gene: 7. CDR3 loop: CASSLDYRGEGYTF. CDR3 sequence (DNA): TGTGCCAGCAGCTTGGACTACAGGGGCGAGGGCTACACCTTC.

The chain carries TRBV7-9 and TRBJ1-2; perhaps TRBD1 as D (5 bases). Germline-derived CDR1 and CDR2 are SEHNR and FQNEAQ (reference sequence). CDR3 length: 17 residues. V was clipped by 0 bases and J by 4 bases, with 18 bases between them. CDR3 nucleotide sequence: TGTGCCAGCAGCTTAGCTTTTGGGACCTCCTTATCCTATGGCTACACCTTC. Encoded protein: CASSLAFGTSLSYGYTF.

The chain uses TRBV5-1 and TRBJ1-4, with 8 bases matching TRBD1. There are 15 residues in the CDR3. Looked up from germline, CDR1 is SGHRS and CDR2 is YFSETQ. The junction had 5 bases not matched to a gene; V was cut back by 0 bases and J by 7 bases. CDR3 sequence: CASSLVQGAGEKLFF. As DNA, the CDR3 is TGCGCCAGCAGCTTGGTTCAGGGGGCGGGTGAAAAACTGTTTTTT. Combining the CDR3 with reference TRBV5-1 and TRBJ1-4 gives the whole variable domain KAGVTQTPRYLIKTRGQQVTLSCSPISGHRSVSWYQQTPGQGLQFLFEYFSETQRNKGNFPGRFSGRQFSNSRSEMNVSTLELGDSALYLCASSLVQGAGEKLFFGSGTQLSVL.

The J gene is TRBJ1-5, the V gene TRBV6-6, with D possibly TRBD1 on 6 matching bases. V lost 7 bases and J lost 4, with 14 bases in between. The CDR3 contains 14 residues. Germline V gene sequence: CDR1 MNHNY, CDR2 SVGAGI (reference sequence). CDR3: CASTSGQINQPQHF. The CDR3 DNA reads as TGTGCCAGCACCTCCGGACAGATAAATCAGCCCCAGCATTTT.

The rearrangement joins TRBV28 to TRBJ2-1, with TRBD2 matching over 10 bases. Germline V lookup: CDR1 MDHEN, CDR2 SYDVKM. The CDR3 has 15 amino acids. J gave up 8 bases and V 5 bases, and 9 bases lay outside the gene matches. The DNA for the CDR3 is TGTGCCAGCAGTATTAGCGGGGGGCGGGGCGATGAGCAGTTCTTC. Amino acids: CASSISGGRGDEQFF.

This chain uses TRBV12-5 with TRBJ1-1, with D tentatively TRBD1 (5 bases). CDR1 LGHNT and CDR2 FRNRAP come from the germline V gene. The CDR3 is 17 residues long. Trimming pared 2 bases from V and 0 bases from J, leaving 16 bases between. CDR3 bases: TGTGCTAGTGGTTTGAGCGGCTGGGGCGACATGAACACTGAAGCTTTCTTT. Protein product: CASGLSGWGDMNTEAFF.

This clone was seen only a few times. A read error likely explains this, since a far larger clone differs by one base. Other DNA sequences from this sample encode an identical CDR3 as well. This rearrangement joins TRBV9 to TRBJ1-3; D is undetermined. V dropped 3 bases and J dropped 0 bases, with 4 bases sitting between them. Germline CDR1 and CDR2: SGDLS and YYNGEE. CDR3 length: 13 amino acids. CDR3 protein: CASSGSSGNTIYF. CDR3 sequence (DNA): TGTGCCAGCAGCGGAAGCTCTGGAAACACCATATATTTT. Based on the CDR3 plus reference TRBV9 and TRBJ1-3, the full variable domain is DSGVTQTPKHLITATGQRVTLRCSPRSGDLSVYWYQQSLDQGLQFLIQYYNGEERAKGNILERFSAQQFPDLHSELNLSSLELGDSALYFCASSGSSGNTIYFGEGSWLTVV.

The chain couples TRBV19 to TRBJ1-1; 8 bases fit TRBD1. The V and J ends lost 9 bases and 2 bases, in that order; junction bases with no gene match: 5. The CDR3 totals 13 residues. Germline values: CDR1 LNHDA, CDR2 SQIVND (reference sequence). CDR3 sequence: CASMDRANTEAFF. The CDR3 DNA reads TGTGCCAGCATGGACAGGGCTAACACTGAAGCTTTCTTT.

The gene calls are TRBV5-6 and TRBJ2-7; 8 nucleotides match TRBD2. V lost 5 bases, J lost 0 bases, and 7 bases stayed unmatched. Germline lookup yields CDR1 SGHDT and CDR2 YYEEEE. The length of the CDR3 is 15 residues. The CDR3 sequence is CASSSSGGSSYEQYF. The DNA of the CDR3 is TGTGCCAGCAGTTCAAGCGGGGGAAGCTCCTACGAGCAGTACTTC.

In the case of this clone: The same CDR3 is also encoded by other DNA sequences in this sample. The rearrangement uses TRBV29-1 and TRBJ2-5, with TRBD1 matching 9 bases. Germline V gives CDR1 SQVTM, CDR2 ANQGSEA. The V gene end was trimmed by 6 bases and the J gene end by 3 bases; junction bases not matched to a gene: 2. The CDR3 length is 12 residues. Here the CDR3 reads CSVRTGEETQYF. In DNA form, the CDR3 reads TGCAGCGTCCGGACAGGGGAAGAGACCCAGTACTTC.

The rearrangement joins TRBV4-2 to TRBJ1-2, with D possibly TRBD1 on 5 matching bases. Germline V gives CDR1 LGHNA, CDR2 YNFKEQ. The CDR3 consists of 13 residues. Trimming left V 1 base short and J 8 bases short, with 11 bases between. CDR3 in DNA: TGTGCCAGCAGCCAAGGGGGGGTGGAGGGCTACACCTTC. This encodes CASSQGGVEGYTF.

The chain has TRBV5-5 and TRBJ1-2, with 9 bases identical to TRBD1. The V gene's germline CDR1 is SGHKS and CDR2 YYEKEE (reference sequence). This CDR3 has 15 amino acids. V lost 4 bases and J lost 4; bases outside the gene matches: 8. CDR3: CASSPPGTGIYGYTF. CDR3 DNA: TGTGCCAGCAGCCCACCCGGGACAGGGATCTATGGCTACACCTTC.

The rearrangement joins TRBV25-1 to TRBJ2-7; 7 bases agree with TRBD1. The ends lost 4 bases at V and 1 base at J; junction bases unmatched: 1. Germline-derived CDR1 and CDR2 are MGHDK and SYGVNS. This CDR3 region has 13 residues. The chain's CDR3 is CASSVQGSYEQYF. The CDR3 nucleotides are TGTGCCAGCAGTGTACAGGGGTCCTACGAGCAGTACTTC.

Concerning this clone: Additional DNA sequences in this sample encode the identical CDR3. V is TRBV2 and J is TRBJ2-2; D call uncertain. The CDR3 runs 13 residues. From germline, CDR1 is SNHLY and CDR2 FYNNEI. V was shortened by 8 bases and J by 5 bases, with 12 bases between the two germline ends. CDR3 sequence: CASGTSRTGELFF. The CDR3 DNA reads TGTGCCAGCGGTACCTCTAGGACCGGGGAGCTGTTTTTT.

This clone was seen more than once but under ten times. The chain recombines TRBV19 with TRBJ1-1; D is unresolved. V was pared by 5 bases and J by 11 bases, with 18 bases between. Germline V gene data show CDR1 as LNHDA and CDR2 as SQIVND (reference sequence). This CDR3 comprises 13 residues. CDR3 bases: TGTGCCAGTAGTCAAATGGCGGCGAGGCGGGCTTTCTTT. Amino acid sequence: CASSQMAARRAFF. Full variable domain (outside the CDR3, taken from reference TRBV19 and TRBJ1-1): DGGITQSPKYLFRKEGQNVTLSCEQNLNHDAMYWYRQDPGQGLRLIYYSQIVNDFQKGDIAEGYSVSREKKESFPLTVTSAQKNPTAFYLCASSQMAARRAFFGQGTRLTVV.

The chain joins TRBV25-1 to TRBJ2-1; TRBD2 might be the D (6 bases). V lost 4 bases and J lost 9, with 16 bases in between. CDR1 is MGHDK, CDR2 SYGVNS, per germline. The CDR3 totals 14 residues. The CDR3 region is CASSVRSGAGEQFF. The CDR3 DNA follows: TGTGCCAGCAGTGTCCGGTCGGGAGCGGGTGAGCAGTTCTTC.

This clone occurred many times. Other DNA sequences from this sample encode an identical CDR3 as well. V usage is TRBV7-2 and J usage is TRBJ2-1; no clear D. V lost 3 bases to trimming and J lost 8 bases, with 2 bases between them. The CDR3 has 10 amino acids. The germline V gene has CDR1 SGHTA and CDR2 FQGNSA. In nucleotides, the CDR3 is TGTGCCAGCAGCTTCGATGAGCAGTTCTTC. Protein product: CASSFDEQFF.

The rearrangement joins TRBV28 to TRBJ1-6, with unresolved D. V was cut by 1 base and J by 7 bases, with 17 bases left in between. The CDR3 extends over 17 amino acids. The germline V gene has CDR1 MDHEN and CDR2 SYDVKM. The CDR3 sequence is CASSLSEARVPNSPLHF. The DNA for the CDR3 is TGTGCCAGCAGTTTATCCGAGGCGCGTGTCCCCAATTCACCCCTCCACTTT. The variable domain in full, with the rest retrieved from reference TRBV28 and TRBJ1-6, is DVKVTQSSRYLVKRTGEKVFLECVQDMDHENMFWYRQDPGLGLRLIYFSYDVKMKEKGDIPEGYSVSREKKERFSLILESASTNQTSMYLCASSLSEARVPNSPLHFGNGTRLTVT.

A single count supports this clone. The CDR3 DNA reads as TGTGCCAGCAGCCAAGGGGGAGGGGGCGGGGATGGCTACACCTTC. This codes for CASSQGGGGGDGYTF. J is TRBJ1-2 and V is TRBV6-1; the match to TRBD1 covers 7 bases. CDR1 is MNHNS and CDR2 is SASEGT in the germline V gene. There are 15 residues in the CDR3. Unmatched junction bases numbered 13, after V lost 6 bases and J lost 6 bases.

The gene calls are TRBV5-6 and TRBJ1-1, with unresolved D. This CDR3 region has 12 residues. CDR1 SGHDT and CDR2 YYEEEE come from the germline V gene. With 4 bases removed from V and 5 bases from J, the gap between germline ends came to 9 bases. The CDR3 sequence: CASSLARTEAFF. CDR3 nucleotide sequence: TGTGCCAGCAGCCTCGCCCGGACTGAAGCTTTCTTT.